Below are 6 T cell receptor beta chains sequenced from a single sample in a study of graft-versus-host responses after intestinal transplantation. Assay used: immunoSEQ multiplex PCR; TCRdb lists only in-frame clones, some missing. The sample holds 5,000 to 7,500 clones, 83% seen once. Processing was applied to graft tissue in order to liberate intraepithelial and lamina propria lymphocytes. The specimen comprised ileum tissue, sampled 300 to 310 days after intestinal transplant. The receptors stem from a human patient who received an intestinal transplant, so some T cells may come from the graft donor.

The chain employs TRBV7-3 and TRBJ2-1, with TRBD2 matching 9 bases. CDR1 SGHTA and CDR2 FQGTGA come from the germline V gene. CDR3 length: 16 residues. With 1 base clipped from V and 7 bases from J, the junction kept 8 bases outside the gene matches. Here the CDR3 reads CASSLNVAGVSNEQFF. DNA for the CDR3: TGTGCCAGCAGCTTAAACGTAGCGGGAGTAAGTAATGAGCAGTTCTTC.

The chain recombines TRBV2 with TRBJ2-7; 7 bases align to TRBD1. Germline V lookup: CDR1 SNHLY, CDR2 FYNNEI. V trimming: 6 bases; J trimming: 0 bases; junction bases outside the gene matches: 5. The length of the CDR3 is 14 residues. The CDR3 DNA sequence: TGTGCCAGCAGGGCCGGGACAGCCTCCTACGAGCAGTACTTC. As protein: CASRAGTASYEQYF.

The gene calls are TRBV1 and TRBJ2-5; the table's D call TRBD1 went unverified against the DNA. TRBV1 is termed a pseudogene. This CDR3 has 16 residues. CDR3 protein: CTSSRLSRGKQETQYF. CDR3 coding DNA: TGCACCAGCAGCCGCCTTTCCAGGGGCAAACAAGAGACCCAGTACTTC.

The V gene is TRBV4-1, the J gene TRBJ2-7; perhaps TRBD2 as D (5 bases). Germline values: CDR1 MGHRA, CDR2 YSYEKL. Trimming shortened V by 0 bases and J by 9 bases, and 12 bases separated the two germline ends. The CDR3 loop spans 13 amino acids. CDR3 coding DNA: TGCGCCAGCAGCCAAGACAGCAGCGGCGGGCAGTACTTC. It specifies CASSQDSSGGQYF.

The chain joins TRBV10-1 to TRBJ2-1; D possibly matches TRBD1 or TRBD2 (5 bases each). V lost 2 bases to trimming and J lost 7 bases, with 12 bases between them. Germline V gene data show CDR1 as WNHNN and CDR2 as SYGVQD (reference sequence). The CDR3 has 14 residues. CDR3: CASSESAEGNEQFF. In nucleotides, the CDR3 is TGCGCCAGCAGTGAGAGCGCAGAGGGGAATGAGCAGTTCTTC.

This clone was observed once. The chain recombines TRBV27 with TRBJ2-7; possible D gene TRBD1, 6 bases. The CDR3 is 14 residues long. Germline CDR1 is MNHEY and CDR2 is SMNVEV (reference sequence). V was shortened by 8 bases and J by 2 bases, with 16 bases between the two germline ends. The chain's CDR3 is CASERGGSTYEQYF. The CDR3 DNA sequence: TGTGCCAGCGAGCGAGGGGGTTCCACCTACGAGCAGTACTTC.